This T cell receptor (beta chain) was obtained from a study of cytomegalovirus exposure and HLA in healthy donors. The CDR3 runs to 19 residues. PCR used 60 Vbeta primers and 13 Jbeta primers. Profiled with immunoSEQ multiplex PCR; TCRdb holds only in-frame clones, not every one. Among 150,000 or so clones listed, 60% to 80% were seen once. The receptor was derived from a man aged 35 to 55 in good health and CMV-seropositive. The sample was PBMCs. The chain joins TRBV21-1 to TRBJ1-5; the D call of TRBD1 is as the table states it, not checked on the DNA. TRBV21-1 represents a pseudogene. The CDR3 coding sequence is TGTGCCAGCAGCAAAGTCCTTACCTCCGGGACAGGGCTTCGTCAGCCCCAGCATTTT. Translated, it gives CASSKVLTSGTGLRQPQHF.